The present T cell receptor (beta chain) was sequenced within a study of shared clonotypes between healthy human individuals. Study-wide points: Estimated richness was generally greater in naive than memory subsets. The generation probabilities recorded for non-shared clonotypes fell below those of clonotypes shared by all four donors.

V lost 3 bases and J lost 3, with 17 bases in between. From germline, CDR1 is LNHDA and CDR2 SQIVND (reference sequence). The CDR3 contains 16 residues. The naive CD8 subset, CD45RO-negative cells positively selected for CCR7, excluded terminally differentiated effector memory CD45RA+ cells. Per the authors' pipeline: ImmunoSEQ output lacked quality scores and full-length reads, limiting matched filtering. Sequencing was performed with immunoSEQ multiplex PCR; in TCRdb, only in-frame clones are kept and a portion is missing. V, J and clone size reflect that table, while D and trimming were determined from the DNA. The sample comprises about 2 million clones, 85% to 95% of which are singletons, and approximately 1.2% rests with the top ten. Details on this clone: Its specificity is not known.

This clonotype was sampled from a man younger than 35 in good health. The chain joins TRBV19 to TRBJ1-2; D gene ambiguous. Sequenced: naive CD8+ T cells sorted from blood. The chain's CDR3 is CASSIPTGTRDYGYTF. CDR3 nucleotide sequence: TGTGCCAGTAGTATTCCTACGGGAACAAGGGACTATGGCTACACCTTC.